The 27 T cell receptor beta chains below were found in one sample sequenced in a study of cytomegalovirus exposure and HLA in healthy donors. It was with 60 Vbeta and 13 Jbeta primers that the PCR ran. Using immunoSEQ multiplex PCR, the repertoire was profiled, and TCRdb retains in-frame clones only, with some absent. The repertoire holds under 200,000 clones, with 70% to 80% as singletons. The sample comprised PBMCs. Every receptor here comes from a male donor in good health and CMV-seropositive.

This chain uses TRBV29-1 with TRBJ2-2; D gene uncertain. Germline V gene lookup returns CDR1 SQVTM and CDR2 ANQGSEA. This CDR3 comprises 11 residues. V was trimmed by 6 bases and J by 7 bases, leaving 9 bases between them. CDR3 sequence reads: CSVDSGGELFF. CDR3 nucleotides: TGCAGCGTGGATTCGGGCGGGGAGCTGTTTTTT.

This clone was picked up one time. The chain combines TRBV5-6 with TRBJ2-7; TRBD2 matches 7 bases. This CDR3 has 15 amino acids. J lost 3 bases, V lost 4 bases, and 10 bases had no gene match. Germline assignment: CDR1 SGHDT and CDR2 YYEEEE. The CDR3 spells CASSVPTSSLYEQYF. The CDR3 DNA follows: TGTGCCAGCAGCGTACCGACTAGCAGCCTCTACGAGCAGTACTTC.

This chain uses TRBV2 with TRBJ1-2; D not resolved. Germline V CDR1 and CDR2: SNHLY, FYNNEI. V was pared by 4 bases and J by 7 bases, with 10 bases between. CDR3 length: 12 amino acids. CDR3 in DNA: TGTGCCAGCAGTGTGAGTAGCTCTGGCTACACCTTC. This encodes CASSVSSSGYTF.

This clone came up a few times. The CDR3 DNA sequence: TGTGCCAGCAGCGTCCACCCAATGGGGCGGACGAGCACCGGGGAGCTGTTTTTT. It codes for CASSVHPMGRTSTGELFF. The chain uses TRBV9 and TRBJ2-2; a possible D gene is TRBD1 (5 bases). Trimming pared 2 bases from V and 4 bases from J, leaving 21 bases between. The CDR3 sequence is 18 residues long. Germline CDR1 SGDLS, CDR2 YYNGEE.

Written as DNA, the CDR3 is TGTGCCAGCAGCTACCAGATGACAGATACGCAGTATTTT. Protein: CASSYQMTDTQYF. The chain employs TRBV7-2 and TRBJ2-3, with D unresolved. This CDR3 spans 13 amino acids. V lost 4 bases and J 3 bases, leaving 8 bases between the germline ends. CDR1 SGHTA and CDR2 FQGNSA come from the germline V gene.

J is TRBJ1-1 and V is TRBV19, with 9 bases identical to TRBD1. CDR3 size: 15 residues. V lost 1 base to trimming and J lost 8 bases; unmatched junction nucleotides: 8. The V gene's germline CDR1 is LNHDA and CDR2 SQIVND (reference sequence). The CDR3: CASSIGLQGAREAFF. The CDR3 DNA sequence: TGTGCCAGTAGTATAGGATTACAGGGGGCGAGGGAAGCTTTCTTT.

V gene TRBV29-1 combines with J gene TRBJ2-1, with D possibly being TRBD1 (6 bases). Trimming left V 6 bases short and J 1 base short, with 16 bases between. Germline values: CDR1 SQVTM, CDR2 ANQGSEA. The CDR3 runs 15 residues. CDR3 region: CSVVAGAKSYNEQFF. The CDR3 bases are TGCAGCGTAGTGGCAGGGGCTAAGTCCTACAATGAGCAGTTCTTC.

The chain combines TRBV7-2 with TRBJ1-1, with D perhaps TRBD1 (5 bases). This CDR3 contains 14 residues. Trimming took 2 bases from V and 7 from J, leaving 14 bases between them. Germline CDR1 SGHTA, CDR2 FQGNSA. The CDR3 region has the DNA TGTGCCAGCAGCTTACTGTCCAGGGTGGTTGAAGCTTTCTTT. Encoded protein: CASSLLSRVVEAFF.

For this clone: Other nucleotide sequences from this sample produce the same CDR3. The chain couples TRBV18 to TRBJ1-1; possible D gene TRBD1, 5 bases. The CDR3 length is 13 residues. Germline CDR1 KGHSH, CDR2 LQKENI. V shed 2 bases and J shed 5 bases, with 9 bases lying between them. The CDR3 bases are TGTGCCAGCTCACCATTGGGGGGGACTGAAGCTTTCTTT. Translated: CASSPLGGTEAFF.

The chain links TRBV7-8 to TRBJ1-1; 7 bases line up with TRBD1. V trimming: 0 bases; J trimming: 1 base; junction bases outside the gene matches: 8. The CDR3 has 17 amino acids. The germline V gene encodes CDR1 SGHVS and CDR2 FQNEAQ. CDR3 sequence (DNA): TGTGCCAGCAGCTTAGCGGGACAGTGGGGGTCGAACACTGAAGCTTTCTTT. It translates to CASSLAGQWGSNTEAFF.

The V gene is TRBV18, the J gene TRBJ1-4; no reliable D call. This CDR3 has 16 residues. Germline V gene sequence: CDR1 KGHSH, CDR2 LQKENI. V shed 2 bases and J shed 0 bases, with 10 bases lying between them. The CDR3 nucleotides read TGTGCCAGCTCACCATCGGGGTATGCAACTAATGAAAAACTGTTTTTT. This translates into CASSPSGYATNEKLFF.

The rearrangement joins TRBV19 to TRBJ2-1, with TRBD2 matching over 8 bases. The V segment lost 1 base and the J segment 6 bases; nucleotides outside the gene matches: 11. The CDR3 totals 17 residues. Germline-derived CDR1 and CDR2 are LNHDA and SQIVND (reference sequence). The CDR3 spells CASSIGGGRPTSNEQFF. The DNA of the CDR3 is TGTGCCAGTAGTATAGGGGGCGGGAGGCCCACGAGCAATGAGCAGTTCTTC.

The J gene is TRBJ2-4, the V gene TRBV9; 8 bases fit TRBD1. Looked up from germline, CDR1 is SGDLS and CDR2 is YYNGEE. The length of the CDR3 is 15 residues. Trimming took 0 bases from V and 9 from J; bases not matched to a gene: 8. Here the CDR3 DNA reads TGTGCCAGCAGCGTAGCAGGGGGCGAGGGTATCATTCAGTACTTC. Protein product: CASSVAGGEGIIQYF.

The gene calls are TRBV28 and TRBJ2-2; D uncertain. The CDR3 has 16 amino acids. CDR1 is MDHEN, CDR2 SYDVKM, per germline. Trimming removed 7 bases from V and 1 base from J, with 16 bases in between. The CDR3 loop is CASIPPRWQNTGELFF. The CDR3 nucleotides are TGTGCCAGCATTCCCCCCAGGTGGCAGAACACCGGGGAGCTGTTTTTT. The full variable domain, completed using reference TRBV28 and TRBJ2-2, is DVKVTQSSRYLVKRTGEKVFLECVQDMDHENMFWYRQDPGLGLRLIYFSYDVKMKEKGDIPEGYSVSREKKERFSLILESASTNQTSMYLCASIPPRWQNTGELFFGEGSRLTVL.

Worth noting for this clone: The junction differs from germline at one of its ends, possibly a read error. The rearrangement links TRBV28 to TRBJ2-5; D is possibly TRBD1 (6 bases). The germline gives CDR1 MDHEN, CDR2 SYDVKM. The CDR3 has 15 amino acids. The chain's CDR3 is CASSPLDREQETRYF. DNA of the CDR3: TGTGCCAGCAGTCCCCTGGACAGAGAACAAGAGACCCGGTACTTC.

The rearrangement uses TRBV29-1 and TRBJ2-2; the match to TRBD2 covers 9 bases. The CDR3 is made up of 14 amino acids. V lost 4 bases, J lost 4 bases, and 4 bases stayed unmatched. Looked up from germline, CDR1 is SQVTM and CDR2 is ANQGSEA. The CDR3 sequence: CSVVPSGVTGELFF. DNA for the CDR3: TGCAGCGTTGTCCCTAGCGGGGTCACCGGGGAGCTGTTTTTT.

In DNA, the CDR3 is TGCGCCAGCAGCCAAGATGTAGCACCTAGAGAGACCCAGTACTTC. Translation gives CASSQDVAPRETQYF. This chain uses TRBV4-3 with TRBJ2-5; no definite D call. The CDR3 is 15 residues long. Germline loops: CDR1 LGHNA, CDR2 YSLEER. V lost 0 bases and J 4 bases, leaving 12 bases between the germline ends.

This chain's CDR3 is CASSALQGTQYF. The CDR3 region has the DNA TGTGCCAGCAGCGCCCTGCAGGGTACGCAGTATTTT. The chain uses TRBV7-2 and TRBJ2-3; D is perhaps TRBD1 (5 bases). Trimming pared 5 bases from V and 8 bases from J, leaving 11 bases between. This CDR3 has 12 amino acids. CDR1 and CDR2 from the germline V gene are SGHTA and FQGNSA.

This clone was picked up a small number of times. The V call is TRBV21-1, the J call TRBJ1-5. TRBV21-1 is a pseudogene segment. This CDR3 region has 17 residues. The CDR3 DNA follows: TGTGCCAGCAGCAAAGTGGTGGGAGGAGCGCGCAATCAGCCCCAGCATTTT. Encoded protein: CASSKVVGGARNQPQHF.

The chain uses TRBV7-3 and TRBJ2-3; D is possibly TRBD1 (5 bases). The CDR3 consists of 14 residues. V was trimmed by 5 bases and J by 3 bases, leaving 12 bases between them. CDR1 SGHTA and CDR2 FQGTGA come from the germline V gene. CDR3 DNA: TGTGCCAGCAGCCCCGCCGCAGGGACAGATACGCAGTATTTT. It specifies CASSPAAGTDTQYF.

The gene calls are TRBV28 and TRBJ2-1; TRBD2 agrees at 7 bases. Germline V CDR1 and CDR2: MDHEN, SYDVKM. The trim removed 6 bases at V and 4 bases at J, leaving 6 bases unmatched. This CDR3 has 14 residues. The CDR3 reads CASRGGTSYNEQFF. In DNA, the CDR3 is TGTGCCAGCAGGGGGGGGACCTCGTACAATGAGCAGTTCTTC. Variable domain in full (rest from reference TRBV28 and TRBJ2-1): DVKVTQSSRYLVKRTGEKVFLECVQDMDHENMFWYRQDPGLGLRLIYFSYDVKMKEKGDIPEGYSVSREKKERFSLILESASTNQTSMYLCASRGGTSYNEQFFGPGTRLTVL.

The chain joins TRBV11-2 to TRBJ1-5; D is unresolved. From germline, CDR1 is SGHAT and CDR2 FQNNGV. The V gene lost 0 bases and the J gene lost 4 bases, with 4 bases spanning the gap. This CDR3 is 13 amino acids long. This CDR3 is CASSLDRNQPQHF. For the CDR3, the DNA is TGTGCCAGCAGCTTAGACAGGAATCAGCCCCAGCATTTT.

This clone was seen a few times. The CDR3 protein is CASSQDKGHEQYF. The CDR3 nucleotides read TGCGCCAGCAGCCAAGATAAGGGGCACGAGCAGTACTTC. The chain carries TRBV4-3 and TRBJ2-7; tentative D call: TRBD1 (5 bases). V shed 0 bases and J shed 5 bases, with 8 bases lying between them. The germline gives CDR1 LGHNA, CDR2 YSLEER. This CDR3 has 13 residues.

The V call is TRBV19, the J call TRBJ2-7, with 8 bases matching TRBD2. This CDR3 comprises 15 residues. Unmatched junction bases numbered 7, after V lost 3 bases and J lost 3 bases. The germline CDR1 and CDR2 sequences are LNHDA and SQIVND (reference sequence). CDR3 sequence (DNA): TGTGCCAGTAGTATGTTTGAGCGGGGGAACTACGAGCAGTACTTC. This translates into CASSMFERGNYEQYF.

The gene calls are TRBV30 and TRBJ1-2; D is possibly TRBD1 (5 bases). Per the germline V gene, CDR1 is GTSNPN and CDR2 is SVGIG (reference sequence). The V and J ends lost 3 bases and 4 bases respectively, with 12 bases between them. This CDR3 region has 13 residues. DNA of the CDR3: TGTGCCTGGAGGGGGGGACTTTTCTATGGCTACACCTTC. Translation gives CAWRGGLFYGYTF.

The gene calls are TRBV20-1 and TRBJ1-1; the match to TRBD1 covers 7 bases. Germline values: CDR1 DFQATT, CDR2 SNEGSKA (reference sequence). V shed 5 bases and J 7 bases; nucleotides not matched to a gene: 1. The CDR3 sequence is 10 residues long. The chain's CDR3 is CSAYRGEAFF. DNA of the CDR3: TGCAGTGCTTACAGGGGTGAAGCTTTCTTT.

This clone has only one observation. The chain is built from TRBV6-5 and TRBJ1-2; D gene ambiguous. Germline V CDR1 and CDR2: MNHEY, SVGAGI. V was pared by 6 bases and J by 0 bases, with 11 bases between. The CDR3 totals 14 residues. The CDR3 coding sequence is TGTGCCAGCAGAGACGGAGGACCTAACTATGGCTACACCTTC. As protein: CASRDGGPNYGYTF.